This TCR beta chain was sequenced for a study of T cell changes during pregnancy in multiple sclerosis. Method: immunoSEQ multiplex PCR; TCRdb's copy keeps in-frame clones and lacks some. The sample has tens of thousands of clones; roughly 84% are singletons. Germline V gene sequence: CDR1 MDHEN, CDR2 SYDVKM. The junction had 13 bases not matched to a gene; V was cut back by 4 bases and J by 8 bases. The length of the CDR3 is 15 residues. Source: CD8+ T cells from peripheral blood mononuclear cells, taken before pregnancy. This TCR was sampled from a female donor with multiple sclerosis, enrolled in a pregnancy study. This chain connects TRBV28 to TRBJ1-2, with 7 bases aligning to TRBD1. CDR3 coding DNA: TGTGCCAGCAGTTCCCTTGGACAGGTCGACTCCGGCTACACCTTC. This encodes CASSSLGQVDSGYTF.